The 16 T cell receptor beta chains below come from one sample, sequenced in a study of low-dose radiotherapy and immunotherapy resistance in tumors. TRAV and TRBV primers primed cDNA for both TCRalpha and TCRbeta. TCRs underwent approximately 20 PCR cycles of amplification with a constant-region primer and V-primer adapter. One entry per CDR3 protein results from TCRdb running MiXCR on the reads. The table shows about 39,000 distinct CDR3 sequences, with less than 25% occurring only once. Time point defined: after trial treatment. Treatment specified: LDRT plus nivolumab, ipilimumab, low-dose cyclophosphamide and aspirin (RACIN trial). The material sequenced was PBMCs, taken after low-dose radiotherapy plus immunotherapy. These receptors came from a female donor with ovarian cancer.

This clonotype appeared many times. This sequence joins TRBV20-1 and TRBJ2-7, with a weak D call TRBD1 (7 bases). Germline CDR1 DFQATT, CDR2 SNEGSKA (reference sequence). The CDR3 extends over 17 amino acids. The V gene lost 0 bases and the J gene lost 6 bases, with 24 bases spanning the gap. CDR3 amino acids: CSAREREATGSHIEQYF. DNA for the CDR3: TGCAGTGCTAGAGAAAGGGAGGCGACAGGGAGCCATATCGAGCAGTACTTC.

This clonotype appeared many times. The V gene is TRBV30, the J gene TRBJ2-7; 9 bases match TRBD1. The trim removed 2 bases at V and 2 bases at J, leaving 25 bases unmatched. The germline V gene has CDR1 GTSNPN and CDR2 SVGIG (reference sequence). The CDR3 has 21 amino acids. CDR3 in amino acids: CAWSLYRTPGQGPLLPYEQYF. The CDR3 region has the DNA TGTGCCTGGAGTCTATACCGAACCCCGGGACAGGGCCCCCTTTTACCCTACGAGCAGTACTTC.

In this sample, this clonotype turned up many times. CDR3 bases: TGTGCCAGCAGCTTAGGCGGGGGGACAGCCTCCTACAATGAGCAGTTCTTC. Encoded protein: CASSLGGGTASYNEQFF. This sequence joins TRBV13 and TRBJ2-1; TRBD1 or TRBD2 may be the D gene (7 bases each). The CDR3 consists of 17 residues. Looked up from germline, CDR1 is PRHDT and CDR2 is FYEKMQ (reference sequence). Trimming pared 0 bases from V and 0 bases from J, leaving 12 bases between.

In this sample, this clonotype turned up many times. This rearrangement joins TRBV28 to TRBJ2-6; 7 bases agree with TRBD1. The junction had 10 bases not matched to a gene; V was cut back by 10 bases and J by 4 bases. Germline V gene data show CDR1 as MDHEN and CDR2 as SYDVKM. The CDR3 spans 15 residues. Here the CDR3 reads CATKTGSNGANVLTF. CDR3 bases: TGTGCCACCAAGACAGGGTCTAACGGGGCCAACGTCCTGACTTTC.

This chain uses TRBV5-8 with TRBJ2-3; no reliable D call. V lost 7 bases, J lost 2 bases, and 11 bases lay in between. The germline gives CDR1 SGHTS, CDR2 YDEGEE. The CDR3 sequence is 13 residues long. The CDR3 protein is CASHRLVTDTQYF. CDR3 bases: TGTGCCAGCCACCGGTTGGTCACAGATACGCAGTATTTT.

This clonotype was observed many times. This chain joins TRBV11-3 and TRBJ2-1; D perhaps matches TRBD2 (6 bases). Trimming shortened V by 3 bases and J by 8 bases, and 17 bases separated the two germline ends. Germline-derived CDR1 and CDR2 are SGHNT and YENEEA. The CDR3 is 15 amino acids. The CDR3 here is CASSLEGTYGDEQFF. CDR3 DNA sequence: TGTGCCAGCAGCTTGGAGGGGACCTACGGTGATGAGCAGTTCTTC.

This clonotype occurred many times. The chain carries TRBV19 and TRBJ2-1; D possibly corresponds to TRBD2 (6 bases). CDR1 and CDR2 (germline): LNHDA, SQIVND (reference sequence). This CDR3 is 16 amino acids long. Trimming left V 10 bases short and J 7 bases short, with 26 bases between. The CDR3 coding sequence is TGTGCCACCAACGCGGGAAGCGCTACCCCCGGGAATGAGCAGTTCTTC. It specifies CATNAGSATPGNEQFF.

This clonotype was detected ten times or more. The chain combines TRBV20-1 with TRBJ2-1; D may be TRBD1 (5 bases). Trimming removed 2 bases at V and 4 bases at J, with 12 bases between. This CDR3 region has 14 residues. Germline V gene data show CDR1 as DFQATT and CDR2 as SNEGSKA (reference sequence). CDR3 protein: CSARPQGHYNEQFF. CDR3 sequence (DNA): TGCAGTGCTAGACCGCAGGGTCATTACAATGAGCAGTTCTTC.

This clonotype ranks as medium-sized. V usage is TRBV6-5 and J usage is TRBJ1-1; 8 bases fit TRBD1. Germline V gene sequence: CDR1 MNHEY, CDR2 SVGAGI. V trimming: 6 bases; J trimming: 1 base; junction bases outside the gene matches: 7. This CDR3 has 15 amino acids. The CDR3 DNA reads as TGTGCCAGCAGACGGACCGGGACAGGGAACACTGAAGCTTTCTTT. Its translation: CASRRTGTGNTEAFF.

This clonotype occurred a few times. The chain recombines TRBV5-1 with TRBJ2-7, with 10 bases fitting TRBD2. The ends lost 1 base at V and 6 bases at J; junction bases unmatched: 7. Germline lookup yields CDR1 SGHRS and CDR2 YFSETQ. The CDR3 is 15 amino acids. In DNA, the CDR3 is TGCGCCAGCAGCTTGCTGACTAGCGGGCAAGTCGAGCAGTACTTC. Its protein product is CASSLLTSGQVEQYF.

The chain's CDR3 is CASSSGDQQETQYF. DNA of the CDR3: TGTGCCAGCAGCTCCGGGGACCAACAAGAGACCCAGTACTTC. The rearrangement joins TRBV5-4 to TRBJ2-5; D is possibly TRBD1 or TRBD2 (5 bases each). V lost 3 bases, J lost 2 bases, and 11 bases lay in between. Germline values: CDR1 SGHNT, CDR2 YYREEE (reference sequence). The CDR3 consists of 14 residues. The whole variable domain, remainder taken from reference TRBV5-4 and TRBJ2-5, is ETGVTQSPTHLIKTRGQQVTLRCSSQSGHNTVSWYQQALGQGPQFIFQYYREEENGRGNFPPRFSGLQFPNYSSELNVNALELDDSALYLCASSSGDQQETQYFGPGTRLLVL.

This clonotype was seen ten or more times. The chain recombines TRBV27 with TRBJ2-3, with no clear D. The CDR3 sequence is 12 residues long. Trimming shortened V by 6 bases and J by 7 bases, and 11 bases separated the two germline ends. Germline V gives CDR1 MNHEY, CDR2 SMNVEV (reference sequence). CDR3 in DNA: TGTGCCAGCAGCTCGATAGTCAATACGCAGTATTTT. Its translation is CASSSIVNTQYF.

This clonotype occurred a few times. The chain uses TRBV9 and TRBJ2-1, with TRBD2 matching over 12 bases. The CDR3 sequence is 15 residues long. Trimming at V came to 2 bases and at J to 8 bases, leaving 5 bases not matched to a gene. CDR1 SGDLS and CDR2 YYNGEE come from the germline V gene. The CDR3: CASSVRLAGVDEQFF. The CDR3 DNA reads as TGTGCCAGCAGCGTCCGACTAGCGGGAGTCGATGAGCAGTTCTTC.

This clonotype occurred many times. The chain couples TRBV20-1 to TRBJ1-6, with D tentatively TRBD1 (5 bases). This CDR3 is 17 amino acids long. The germline V gene encodes CDR1 DFQATT and CDR2 SNEGSKA (reference sequence). V was clipped by 3 bases and J by 1 base, with 16 bases between them. Written as DNA, the CDR3 is TGCAGTGCTAGGCGGGACGAGGGAGGGTCCTATAATTCACCCCTCCACTTT. It translates to CSARRDEGGSYNSPLHF.

This clonotype was seen ten or more times. This chain connects TRBV7-9 to TRBJ2-6; no clear D gene. The CDR3 has 16 residues. The V end was cut by 5 bases, the J end by 0 bases, with 11 bases between. From germline, CDR1 is SEHNR and CDR2 FQNEAQ (reference sequence). The CDR3 region is CASSPQVASGANVLTF. The CDR3 bases are TGTGCCAGCAGCCCCCAGGTCGCCTCTGGGGCCAACGTCCTGACTTTC.

This chain joins TRBV20-1 and TRBJ2-3, with unresolved D. The germline V and J ends were trimmed by 0 bases and 5 bases, with 12 bases remaining between them. Germline V CDR1 and CDR2: DFQATT, SNEGSKA (reference sequence). This CDR3 is built from 14 residues. The CDR3 DNA reads TGCAGTGCTAGAGAAGATATGCAGATAGATACGCAGTATTTT. It is translated as CSAREDMQIDTQYF.